A selection of T cell receptor beta chains follows, all from one sample in a study of T cells in tuberculosis. The method was immunoSEQ multiplex PCR; TCRdb's version includes in-frame clones alone and lacks a portion of them. The sample has about 34,000 clones; roughly 90% are singletons. Sequences were derived from PBMCs, sampled at tuberculosis diagnosis. The source of these receptors is an adult with tuberculosis. The CDR3 runs from the conserved cysteine through the conserved F or W. Fields, in order: J gene, D gene, V gene, clone size, CDR3 DNA, CDR3 protein. The D gene is left open where the match is weak. Some rows have no size entry. The others give once, few or many, or a class for an expanded clone.

J: TRBJ2-5
D: NA
V: TRBV30
size: NA
DNA: TGTGCCTGGGGGGGGGCAGGGACCCAGTACTTC
CDR3: CAWGGAGTQYF

J: TRBJ1-1
D: NA
V: TRBV29-1
size: once
DNA: TGCAGCGTTGTCCCGGGATCTACTGAAGCTTTCTTT
CDR3: CSVVPGSTEAFF

J: TRBJ1-5
D: NA
V: TRBV6-1
size: NA
DNA: TGTGCCGGGCGTACAGTACAGCCCCAGCATTTT
CDR3: CAGRTVQPQHF

J: TRBJ2-7
D: TRBD2
V: TRBV4-1
size: few
DNA: TGCGCCAGCAGCCCCCTTGGGACTAGACTGCACGAGCAGTACTTC
CDR3: CASSPLGTRLHEQYF

J: TRBJ1-1
D: TRBD1
V: TRBV28
size: NA
DNA: TGTGCCAGCAGGCGAAGGACAGGGGGACGGAACACTGAAGCTTTCTTT
CDR3: CASRRRTGGRNTEAFF

J: TRBJ2-2
D: NA
V: TRBV19
size: NA
DNA: TGTGCCAGTAGTCTAATTACCGGGGAGCTGTTTTTT
CDR3: CASSLITGELFF

J: TRBJ2-1
D: TRBD1
V: TRBV28
size: NA
DNA: TGTGCCAGCAGTTTACCCCCAACAGGGGTCGTTCGCAATGAGCAGTTCTTC
CDR3: CASSLPPTGVVRNEQFF

J: TRBJ1-4
D: TRBD1
V: TRBV2
size: NA
DNA: TGTGCCAGCAGCGACAGGGGCGGAGGAGAAAAACTGTTTTTT
CDR3: CASSDRGGGEKLFF

J: TRBJ1-6
D: TRBD1
V: TRBV28
size: NA
DNA: TGTGCCAGCAGTTTTGGGACAGGGATGTTTTGGTCACCCCTCCACTTT
CDR3: CASSFGTGMFWSPLHF

J: TRBJ2-5
D: TRBD2
V: TRBV15
size: NA
DNA: TGTGCCACCAGCAGAAAACTAGCGGGGGGGGAAGAGACCCAGTACTTC
CDR3: CATSRKLAGGEETQYF

J: TRBJ1-2
D: NA
V: TRBV6-5
size: once
DNA: TGTGCCAGCAGGACTACAGGGAACTATGGCTACACCTTC
CDR3: CASRTTGNYGYTF

J: TRBJ2-2
D: TRBD2
V: TRBV27
size: NA
DNA: TGTGCCAGCAGGATCGGGAGGGGACCTATGTCCGGGGAGCTGTTTTTT
CDR3: CASRIGRGPMSGELFF

J: TRBJ2-3
D: TRBD2
V: TRBV11-2
size: NA
DNA: TGTGCCAGCAGCTTCCGCGGGGGACGGGTTAATACGCAGTATTTT
CDR3: CASSFRGGRVNTQYF

J: TRBJ1-1
D: NA
V: TRBV5-8
size: NA
DNA: TGTGCCAGCAGCTTCCTCCGTGGGGGCCGGCGGGACACTGAAGCTTTCTTT
CDR3: CASSFLRGGRRDTEAFF

J: TRBJ2-3
D: NA
V: TRBV5-4
size: NA
DNA: TGTGCCAGCGGCCCTTGGCAGGGGATAGATACGCAGTATTTT
CDR3: CASGPWQGIDTQYF

J: TRBJ2-3
D: TRBD2
V: TRBV9
size: NA
DNA: TGTGCCAGCAGCGTAGGGGCTAGCGGGGGCCACAGCACAGATACGCAGTATTTT
CDR3: CASSVGASGGHSTDTQYF

J: TRBJ1-2
D: NA
V: TRBV6-1
size: NA
DNA: TGTGCCAGCAGTGAAGAGCGTTCGGGTCATGGCTACACCTTC
CDR3: CASSEERSGHGYTF

J: TRBJ1-2
D: NA
V: TRBV1
size: NA
DNA: TGCACCAGCAGCCAGGCAGGGGGCGGGTGGGCTAACTATGGCTACACCTTC
CDR3: CTSSQAGGGWANYGYTF

J: TRBJ1-1
D: NA
V: TRBV28
size: NA
DNA: TGTGCCGTGCGGGGGCTCAACACTGAAGCTTTCTTT
CDR3: CAVRGLNTEAFF

J: TRBJ2-1
D: TRBD2
V: TRBV30
size: NA
DNA: TGTGCCGGGACTAGCGGGGCCCTCTCCTACAATGAGCAGTTCTTC
CDR3: CAGTSGALSYNEQFF

J: TRBJ1-1
D: TRBD1
V: TRBV5-1
size: NA
DNA: TGCGCCAGCAGGGGACAGGGGCCAACCGAAGCTTTCTTT
CDR3: CASRGQGPTEAFF

J: TRBJ2-1
D: TRBD2
V: TRBV4-2
size: NA
DNA: TGTGCCAGCAGCCAAGCATCCGGGACTAGCGTACCCTACAATGAGCAGTTCTTC
CDR3: CASSQASGTSVPYNEQFF

J: TRBJ1-2
D: TRBD1
V: TRBV10-3
size: NA
DNA: TGTGCCATCAGTGGACAGGGAGACTATGGCTACACCTTC
CDR3: CAISGQGDYGYTF

J: TRBJ1-6
D: TRBD1
V: TRBV9
size: NA
DNA: TGTGCCAGCAGCGTAGTAGGGACAGGGTATTCACCCCTCCACTTT
CDR3: CASSVVGTGYSPLHF

J: TRBJ2-5
D: NA
V: TRBV5-4
size: NA
DNA: TGTGCCAGCAGCTTTAGCCAGCAAGAGACCCAGTACTTC
CDR3: CASSFSQQETQYF

J: TRBJ2-1
D: NA
V: TRBV7-2
size: NA
DNA: TGTGCCAGCAGCCTCGCACCGGGGGGGACAGGGAGAGACGGGGAGCAGTTCTTC
CDR3: CASSLAPGGTGRDGEQFF

J: TRBJ2-2
D: NA
V: TRBV6-5
size: NA
DNA: TGTGCCAGCAGCAGGTCCGGGGAGCTGTTTTTT
CDR3: CASSRSGELFF

J: TRBJ2-7
D: TRBD2
V: TRBV4-3
size: NA
DNA: TGCGCCAGCAGCCCGCGGACTAGCGAAAAGGTCGAGCAGTACTTC
CDR3: CASSPRTSEKVEQYF

J: TRBJ1-1
D: NA
V: TRBV18
size: NA
DNA: TGTGCCAGCTCACCATCGGGGGGCCGGAACACTGAAGCTTTCTTT
CDR3: CASSPSGGRNTEAFF

J: TRBJ2-3
D: NA
V: TRBV28
size: NA
DNA: TGTGCCAGCAGACCATACACCACAGGGAAGTCAGATACGCAGTATTTT
CDR3: CASRPYTTGKSDTQYF

J: TRBJ1-2
D: TRBD1
V: TRBV30
size: NA
DNA: TGTGCCTGGAGTGGCCAGGGGACAGGGGAAGACGGCTACACCTTC
CDR3: CAWSGQGTGEDGYTF

J: TRBJ1-1
D: NA
V: TRBV6-5
size: NA
DNA: TGTGCCAGCAGTTCCTGGGCCAGGGGGAACACTGAAGCTTTCTTT
CDR3: CASSSWARGNTEAFF

J: TRBJ2-6
D: NA
V: TRBV25-1
size: NA
DNA: TGTGCCAGGGGGCGGGGCTTCCCGAACTCTGGGGCCAACGTCCTGACTTTC
CDR3: CARGRGFPNSGANVLTF

J: TRBJ1-2
D: NA
V: TRBV2
size: NA
DNA: TGTGCCAGCAGGGGTCTTGGGGCGGACTATGGCTACACCTTC
CDR3: CASRGLGADYGYTF

J: TRBJ1-5
D: NA
V: TRBV5-6
size: NA
DNA: TGTGCCAGCAGCGTTGGGGCGGCTGGACGGGGCAATCAGCCCCAGCATTTT
CDR3: CASSVGAAGRGNQPQHF

J: TRBJ1-6
D: NA
V: TRBV28
size: NA
DNA: TGTGCCAGCACCGAGGCCAGGGGCTATAATTCACCCCTCCACTTT
CDR3: CASTEARGYNSPLHF

J: TRBJ2-3
D: TRBD2
V: TRBV4-3
size: once
DNA: TGCGCCAGCAGCCAAGCGCCCCGGGGGGGCATCACAGATACGCAGTATTTT
CDR3: CASSQAPRGGITDTQYF

J: TRBJ2-1
D: TRBD1
V: TRBV6-1
size: once
DNA: TGTGCCAGCAGTACAGGGGGCGTTGAGCAGTTCTTC
CDR3: CASSTGGVEQFF

J: TRBJ1-5
D: NA
V: TRBV2
size: NA
DNA: TGTGCCAGCAGGTTTCAATTGGGGGCTAATCAGCCCCAGCATTTT
CDR3: CASRFQLGANQPQHF

J: TRBJ2-3
D: TRBD1
V: TRBV2
size: NA
DNA: TGTGCCAGCAGGGGGACAGGGTTTCCAGATACGCAGTATTTT
CDR3: CASRGTGFPDTQYF

J: TRBJ1-1
D: NA
V: TRBV11-2
size: NA
DNA: TGTGCCAGCAGCTCAGAAGCTTTCTTT
CDR3: CASSSEAFF

J: TRBJ1-2
D: TRBD1
V: TRBV2
size: NA
DNA: TGTGCCAGCAGTGTGGACAGGGGCCGCTCGTTTGGCTACACCTTC
CDR3: CASSVDRGRSFGYTF

J: TRBJ2-7
D: TRBD1
V: TRBV7-3
size: NA
DNA: TGTGCCAGCAGCTTGGGACAGGGCTTCCACGAGCAGTACTTC
CDR3: CASSLGQGFHEQYF

J: TRBJ1-1
D: NA
V: TRBV11-2
size: NA
DNA: TGTGCCAGCAGCCTGGGGGGATCCCGGAACACTGAAGCTTTCTTT
CDR3: CASSLGGSRNTEAFF

J: TRBJ2-2
D: NA
V: TRBV4-3
size: NA
DNA: TGCGCCAGCAGCCAAGAATCCCAGTCCACCGGGGAGCTGTTTTTT
CDR3: CASSQESQSTGELFF

J: TRBJ1-1
D: TRBD1
V: TRBV11-2
size: NA
DNA: TGTGCCAGCAGCTTAGGGGACAGCGGCCTAAATGCTTTCTTT
CDR3: CASSLGDSGLNAFF

J: TRBJ2-2
D: NA
V: TRBV28
size: NA
DNA: TGTGCCAGTCGGACTAAGAACAAAGCGAACACCGGGGAGCTGTTTTTT
CDR3: CASRTKNKANTGELFF

J: TRBJ2-3
D: TRBD1
V: TRBV5-1
size: NA
DNA: TGCGCCAGCAGCTTAGAGGGACAGAGCACAGATACGCAGTATTTT
CDR3: CASSLEGQSTDTQYF

J: TRBJ2-7
D: NA
V: TRBV2
size: NA
DNA: TGTGCCAGCACCAAGGAAGGTGCGAATACAGGTTCGTACGAGCAGTACTTC
CDR3: CASTKEGANTGSYEQYF

J: TRBJ1-1
D: NA
V: TRBV29-1
size: NA
DNA: TGCAGCGCCCAAAGGGTGTCCATCACGGGGTACACTGAAGCTTTCTTT
CDR3: CSAQRVSITGYTEAFF

J: TRBJ1-1
D: TRBD1
V: TRBV7-2
size: NA
DNA: TGTGCCAGCAGCTTCCCCGACAGGGGAAGCACTGAAGCTTTCTTT
CDR3: CASSFPDRGSTEAFF

J: TRBJ1-1
D: TRBD1
V: TRBV6-5
size: NA
DNA: TGTGCCAGTCGGACAGGGACGAAGGCTGAAGCTTTCTTT
CDR3: CASRTGTKAEAFF